This passage covers 25 T cell receptor beta chains from one sample sequenced in a study of T cell responses to AZD1222 COVID-19 vaccine. Clones were read by immunoSEQ multiplex PCR, and TCRdb kept only the in-frame ones, dropping some. The sample consists of 100,000 to 120,000 clones, around 92% of them appearing once. The specimen comprised peripheral blood, sampled on day 0 of AZD1222 vaccination. All receptors derive from an adult in good health.

CDR3 region: CASSPLSSTDTQYF. DNA for the CDR3: TGTGCCAGCAGCCCTCTTAGCTCCACAGATACGCAGTATTTT. The genes are TRBV2 and TRBJ2-3; D remains unclear. Germline CDR1 is SNHLY and CDR2 is FYNNEI. This CDR3 is built from 14 residues. V lost 6 bases and J 2 bases, leaving 12 bases between the germline ends.

The chain is built from TRBV20-1 and TRBJ2-2, with 8 positions matching TRBD1. The V segment lost 3 bases and the J segment 1 base; nucleotides outside the gene matches: 4. There are 15 residues in the CDR3. CDR1 and CDR2 from the germline V gene are DFQATT and SNEGSKA (reference sequence). CDR3 residues: CSASSGQGNTGELFF. DNA of the CDR3: TGCAGTGCTAGTTCCGGACAGGGGAACACCGGGGAGCTGTTTTTT.

This clone is medium-sized in the sample. This chain uses TRBV6-5 with TRBJ2-5; D might be TRBD1 (5 bases). Germline CDR1 is MNHEY and CDR2 is SVGAGI. The CDR3 is made up of 15 amino acids. Trimming took 2 bases from V and 0 from J, leaving 10 bases between them. The DNA for the CDR3 is TGTGCCAGCAGTTACGGGGCCAAATACCAAGAGACCCAGTACTTC. It is translated as CASSYGAKYQETQYF.

The CDR3 DNA follows: TGTGCCAGCAGTTTGGGAAACACCATATATTTT. Its protein is CASSLGNTIYF. This chain connects TRBV12-3 or TRBV12-4 to TRBJ1-3; D call uncertain. This CDR3 is built from 11 residues. The ends were cut back, 3 bases at V and 4 bases at J, with 1 base in the middle.

The chain links TRBV4-1 to TRBJ1-2; TRBD1 matches at 8 bases. In germline, CDR1 is MGHRA, CDR2 YSYEKL. V lost 1 base, J lost 4 bases, and 2 bases stayed unmatched. The CDR3 runs 14 residues. CDR3 region: CASSQVGQGYGYTF. The CDR3 DNA follows: TGCGCCAGCAGCCAAGTCGGACAGGGCTATGGCTACACCTTC.

The J gene is TRBJ2-7, the V gene TRBV18; possibly TRBD1 or TRBD2 for D (5 bases each). The CDR3 runs 14 residues. The ends were cut back, 6 bases at V and 6 bases at J, with 18 bases in the middle. The germline CDR1 and CDR2 sequences are KGHSH and LQKENI. CDR3 in DNA: TGTGCCAGCTCCGACAGCGGCAGGGCCAGCGAGCAGTACTTC. The encoded protein is CASSDSGRASEQYF. The full variable domain, with the rest looked up from reference TRBV18 and TRBJ2-7, is NAGVMQNPRHLVRRRGQEARLRCSPMKGHSHVYWYRQLPEEGLKFMVYLQKENIIDESGMPKERFSAEFPKEGPSILRIQQVVRGDSAAYFCASSDSGRASEQYFGPGTRLTVT.

The rearrangement joins TRBV12-5 to TRBJ2-1, with D hard to call. The CDR3 covers 16 residues. Trimming pared 3 bases from V and 0 bases from J, leaving 12 bases between. Germline CDR1 and CDR2: LGHNT and FRNRAP. The CDR3 sequence is CASGFSGSSSYNEQFF. Here the CDR3 DNA reads TGTGCTAGTGGTTTCAGTGGCAGTAGCTCCTACAATGAGCAGTTCTTC.

The rearrangement joins TRBV12-5 to TRBJ2-3; 14 nucleotides line up with TRBD2. Germline assignment: CDR1 LGHNT and CDR2 FRNRAP. This CDR3 contains 20 residues. J lost 6 bases, V lost 3 bases, and 17 bases had no gene match. Here the CDR3 DNA reads TGTGCTAGTGGTTTCCTAAGTGGACTAGCGGGGGGTGGTGTAGCGGATACGCAGTATTTT. As protein: CASGFLSGLAGGGVADTQYF.

The rearrangement joins TRBV9 to TRBJ2-2; 8 bases are a match to TRBD2. In germline, CDR1 is SGDLS, CDR2 YYNGEE. V lost 4 bases and J lost 2; bases outside the gene matches: 7. This CDR3 has 16 amino acids. This CDR3 is CASSRPIAGNTGELFF. The CDR3 nucleotides are TGTGCCAGCAGCCGACCCATAGCGGGAAACACCGGGGAGCTGTTTTTT.

The rearrangement uses TRBV25-1 and TRBJ2-7, with 8 bases aligning to TRBD1. The CDR3 spans 16 residues. Germline V gene lookup returns CDR1 MGHDK and CDR2 SYGVNS. The J segment lost 0 bases and the V segment lost 4 bases, leaving 8 bases of the junction unmatched. The CDR3 protein is CASSANRQGSSYEQYF. CDR3 bases: TGTGCCAGCAGTGCCAACCGACAGGGGTCCTCCTACGAGCAGTACTTC.

The CDR3 DNA reads TGTGCCCGCTACGTGGGGGGTAATTCACCCCTCCACTTT. Translated: CARYVGGNSPLHF. The chain links TRBV30 to TRBJ1-6; D may be TRBD1 (5 bases). Trimming took off 8 bases at V and 6 bases at J, with 14 bases between the two ends. Per the germline V gene, CDR1 is GTSNPN and CDR2 is SVGIG (reference sequence). This CDR3 comprises 13 residues.

The V gene is TRBV30, the J gene TRBJ2-7, with a possible D match to TRBD2 (6 bases). Trimming left V 6 bases short and J 5 bases short, with 20 bases between. The CDR3 is made up of 14 amino acids. In germline, CDR1 is GTSNPN, CDR2 SVGIG (reference sequence). The CDR3 region is CACLGGLRDHEQYF. The CDR3 DNA sequence: TGTGCCTGTCTTGGGGGACTCCGGGACCACGAGCAGTACTTC.

The chain couples TRBV21-1 to TRBJ1-1. TRBV21-1 is deemed a pseudogene. The CDR3 is 16 residues long. The CDR3 DNA is TGTGCCAGCAGCACTTCCGGGGCAGGGAGTAGGACTGAAGCTTTCTTT. Encoded protein: CASSTSGAGSRTEAFF.

This clone is deemed medium-sized. CDR3 protein: CASSWLGAKNTGELFF. In DNA form, the CDR3 reads TGTGCCAGCAGCTGGCTGGGGGCGAAGAACACCGGGGAGCTGTTTTTT. The V call is TRBV3-1 (or the pseudogene TRBV3-2), the J call TRBJ2-2, with D maybe TRBD1 (6 bases). The CDR3 totals 16 residues. Germline assignment: CDR1 LGHDT and CDR2 YNNKEL (reference sequence). V lost 5 bases to trimming and J lost 1 base, with 14 bases between them.

The chain is built from TRBV18 and TRBJ1-2; 7 bases align to TRBD1. V lost 5 bases, J lost 7 bases, and 4 bases stayed unmatched. CDR3 length equals 12 residues. Germline CDR1 and CDR2: KGHSH and LQKENI. The CDR3 spells CASSTYRGGYTF. CDR3 nucleotides: TGTGCCAGCTCAACGTACAGGGGTGGCTACACCTTC.

This chain links TRBV5-1 with TRBJ1-2; D is possibly TRBD1 (6 bases). CDR1 is SGHRS, CDR2 YFSETQ, per germline. This CDR3 is built from 14 residues. V gave up 0 bases and J gave up 5 bases, with 11 bases separating them. The CDR3 coding sequence is TGCGCCAGCAGCTTGGGTGGGACACCTTATGGCTACACCTTC. Its translation is CASSLGGTPYGYTF. Combining the CDR3 with reference TRBV5-1 and TRBJ1-2 gives the whole variable domain KAGVTQTPRYLIKTRGQQVTLSCSPISGHRSVSWYQQTPGQGLQFLFEYFSETQRNKGNFPGRFSGRQFSNSRSEMNVSTLELGDSALYLCASSLGGTPYGYTFGSGTRLTVV.

The chain joins TRBV9 to TRBJ1-2, with TRBD1 matching over 8 bases. V lost 4 bases, J lost 7 bases, and 18 bases stayed unmatched. The CDR3 loop spans 17 amino acids. In germline, CDR1 is SGDLS, CDR2 YYNGEE. For the CDR3, the DNA is TGTGCCAGCAGCCCTCCGGGAAGGTCCCTGACAGGGGCTGGCTACACCTTC. Amino acids: CASSPPGRSLTGAGYTF.

The V gene is TRBV5-1, the J gene TRBJ1-4; the D is unclear. V shed 4 bases and J shed 0 bases, with 7 bases lying between them. CDR1 and CDR2 (germline): SGHRS, YFSETQ. The CDR3 runs 14 residues. CDR3: CASSNAATNEKLFF. CDR3 DNA sequence: TGCGCCAGCAGCAACGCAGCAACTAATGAAAAACTGTTTTTT.

The chain couples TRBV7-2 to TRBJ2-2; D gene unclear. Trimming shortened V by 5 bases and J by 4 bases, and 8 bases separated the two germline ends. Germline-derived CDR1 and CDR2 are SGHTA and FQGNSA. The CDR3 runs 13 residues. CDR3 DNA: TGTGCCAGCAGCCCCTCCGTCACCGGGGAGCTGTTTTTT. This gives the protein CASSPSVTGELFF.

V usage is TRBV29-1 and J usage is TRBJ1-5, with 7 bases lining up with TRBD1. The CDR3 is 14 residues long. V lost 8 bases, J lost 0 bases, and 7 bases stayed unmatched. Looked up from germline, CDR1 is SQVTM and CDR2 is ANQGSEA. CDR3 in amino acids: CSIRQGYSNQPQHF. The CDR3 DNA follows: TGCAGCATTAGACAGGGCTATAGCAATCAGCCCCAGCATTTT.

This chain uses TRBV18 with TRBJ2-7; no firm D call. This CDR3 region has 14 residues. The V gene lost 0 bases and the J gene lost 2 bases, with 8 bases spanning the gap. Germline V gives CDR1 KGHSH, CDR2 LQKENI. CDR3 in amino acids: CASSPPISPYEQYF. The DNA of the CDR3 is TGTGCCAGCTCACCACCGATTTCCCCCTACGAGCAGTACTTC.

In DNA form, the CDR3 reads TGTGCCAGCTCACCTAGAGACGAGGCTGAAGCTTTCTTT. It specifies CASSPRDEAEAFF. This sequence joins TRBV18 and TRBJ1-1; D call uncertain. Trimming removed 3 bases from V and 6 bases from J, with 11 bases in between. Looked up from germline, CDR1 is KGHSH and CDR2 is LQKENI. This CDR3 contains 13 residues.

The rearrangement joins TRBV5-5 to TRBJ2-7; D is possibly TRBD1 or TRBD2 (5 bases each). This CDR3 spans 13 amino acids. Trimming removed 4 bases at V and 2 bases at J, with 10 bases between. CDR1 is SGHKS, CDR2 YYEKEE, per germline (reference sequence). CDR3 sequence: CASSPLGAYEQYF. The CDR3 bases are TGTGCCAGCAGCCCCCTGGGGGCCTACGAGCAGTACTTC.

The chain couples TRBV7-9 to TRBJ2-2; D is perhaps TRBD2 (5 bases). Per germline, CDR1 SEHNR and CDR2 FQNEAQ (reference sequence). Trimming took 6 bases from V and 1 from J, leaving 21 bases between them. CDR3 length: 18 residues. CDR3: CASSPGFVFKKNTGELFF. CDR3 bases: TGTGCCAGCAGTCCGGGGTTCGTGTTCAAGAAGAACACCGGGGAGCTGTTTTTT.

Points on this clone: A read error is possible here, since a much larger clone lies one base away. This sample also contains other DNA sequences that code for the same CDR3. V is TRBV7-2 and J is TRBJ2-7; no firm D call. V shed 5 bases and J shed 0 bases, with 5 bases lying between them. Per the germline V gene, CDR1 is SGHTA and CDR2 is FQGNSA. This CDR3 contains 12 residues. For the CDR3, the DNA is TGTGCCAGCAGCCCTAGCTCCTACGAGCAGTACTTC. This gives the protein CASSPSSYEQYF.